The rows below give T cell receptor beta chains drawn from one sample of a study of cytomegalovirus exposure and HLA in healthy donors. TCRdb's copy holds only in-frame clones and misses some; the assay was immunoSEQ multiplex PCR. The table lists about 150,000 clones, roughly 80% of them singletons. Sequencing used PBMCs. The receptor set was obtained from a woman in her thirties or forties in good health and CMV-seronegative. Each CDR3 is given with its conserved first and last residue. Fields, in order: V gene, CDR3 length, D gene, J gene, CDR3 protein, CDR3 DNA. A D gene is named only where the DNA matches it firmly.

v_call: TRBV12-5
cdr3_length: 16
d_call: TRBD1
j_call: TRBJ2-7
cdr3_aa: CASGLGNRGEPYEQYF
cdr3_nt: TGTGCTAGTGGTTTGGGTAACAGGGGCGAACCCTACGAGCAGTACTTC

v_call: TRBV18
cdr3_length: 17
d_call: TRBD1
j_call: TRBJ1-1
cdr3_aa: CASSTPWTGGDNAEAFF
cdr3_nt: TGTGCCAGCTCAACACCCTGGACAGGTGGGGATAACGCTGAAGCTTTCTTT

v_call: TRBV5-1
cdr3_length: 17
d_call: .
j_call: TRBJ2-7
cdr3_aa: CASSLGGRGAQSYEQYF
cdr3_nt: TGCGCCAGCAGCTTGGGGGGACGGGGGGCGCAGAGCTACGAGCAGTACTTC

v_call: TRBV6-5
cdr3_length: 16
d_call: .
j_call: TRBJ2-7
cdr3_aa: CASSYLGGGGRDEQYF
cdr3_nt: TGTGCCAGCAGTTACTTGGGAGGTGGGGGAAGAGACGAGCAGTACTTC

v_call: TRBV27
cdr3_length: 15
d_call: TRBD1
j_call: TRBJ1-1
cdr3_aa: CASSPQATGGVIAFF
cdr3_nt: TGTGCCAGCAGTCCACAAGCTACAGGGGGTGTAATAGCTTTCTTT

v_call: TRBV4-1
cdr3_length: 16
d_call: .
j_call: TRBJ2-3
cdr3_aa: CASSQGLSGSTDTQYF
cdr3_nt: TGCGCCAGCAGCCAAGGACTTAGCGGAAGCACAGATACGCAGTATTTT

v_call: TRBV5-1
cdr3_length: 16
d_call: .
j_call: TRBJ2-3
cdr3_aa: CASSLARRGSTDTQYF
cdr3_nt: TGCGCCAGCAGCTTGGCCCGGAGAGGTAGCACAGATACGCAGTATTTT

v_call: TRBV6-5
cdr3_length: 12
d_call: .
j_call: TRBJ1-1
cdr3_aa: CASTLPGGYAFF
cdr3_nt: TGTGCCAGCACCCTACCCGGGGGGTATGCTTTCTTT

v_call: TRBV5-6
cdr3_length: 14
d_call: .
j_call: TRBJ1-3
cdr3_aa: CASSLVSSGNTIYF
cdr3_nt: TGTGCCAGCAGCTTGGTCAGCTCTGGAAACACCATATATTTT

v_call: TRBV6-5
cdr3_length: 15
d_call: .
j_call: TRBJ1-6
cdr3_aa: CASSYDGQLNSPLHF
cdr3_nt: TGTGCCAGCAGTTACGACGGACAACTTAATTCACCCCTCCACTTT

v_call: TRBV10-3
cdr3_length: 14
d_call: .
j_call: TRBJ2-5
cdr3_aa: CAISEFAGEETQYF
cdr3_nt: TGTGCCATCAGTGAATTTGCGGGTGAAGAGACCCAGTACTTC

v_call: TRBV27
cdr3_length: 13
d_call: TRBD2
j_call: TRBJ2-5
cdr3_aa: CASRASGRPEQYF
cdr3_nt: TGTGCCAGCAGAGCCTCCGGGAGGCCTGAGCAGTACTTC